The 3 T cell receptor beta chains listed next were all sequenced from one sample in a study of cytomegalovirus exposure and HLA in healthy donors (TCRdb year 2017). Libraries came from the immunoSEQ multiplex PCR assay. A mixture of 60 forward primers for TCR Vbeta segments and 13 reverse primers for TCR Jbeta segments was used in the multiplex PCR. TCRdb's version of the immuneACCESS table is confined to in-frame rearrangements and falls short of the full clone set. An unresolved V gene accounts for under half of the shortfall where checked; the remainder is of unknown origin. The sample table contains 77,000 or so clones; only one count was recorded for roughly 88% of them. Jointly, the top ten make up about 19% of the sample. The source material was PBMCs. The source is a man between 65 and 85 years old in good health and CMV-seropositive.

The chain links TRBV10-3 to TRBJ2-1, with 10 bases lining up with TRBD2. Germline values: CDR1 ENHRY, CDR2 SYGVKD. This CDR3 comprises 14 residues. With V trimmed by 4 bases and J by 4 bases, 1 base remained unmatched. The CDR3 bases are TGTGCCATCAGTGGGACTAGCGGTTACAATGAGCAGTTCTTC. This codes for CAISGTSGYNEQFF.

V is TRBV18 and J is TRBJ2-1; weak D call: TRBD2 (6 bases). Trimming left V 2 bases short and J 6 bases short, with 11 bases between. The CDR3 covers 14 residues. Germline CDR1 reads KGHSH; CDR2 reads LQKENI. The DNA of the CDR3 is TGTGCCAGCTCACCATCGGCTAGCGCCAATGAGCAGTTCTTC. Its protein product is CASSPSASANEQFF.

This clone was seen a single time. V usage is TRBV2 and J usage is TRBJ2-1, with TRBD1 identical over 9 bases. This CDR3 has 15 amino acids. The V gene's germline CDR1 is SNHLY and CDR2 FYNNEI. The junction had 9 bases not matched to a gene; V was cut back by 8 bases and J by 4 bases. CDR3 DNA: TGTGCCAGCGGGTCCGGGACAGGGAGTTACAATGAGCAGTTCTTC. As protein: CASGSGTGSYNEQFF. Full variable domain (rest looked up from reference TRBV2 and TRBJ2-1): EPEVTQTPSHQVTQMGQEVILRCVPISNHLYFYWYRQILGQKVEFLVSFYNNEISEKSEIFDDQFSVERPDGSNFTLKIRSTKLEDSAMYFCASGSGTGSYNEQFFGPGTRLTVL.